Listed below are T cell receptor beta chains from one sample, sequenced in a study of blood T cell repertoires in COVID-19. TCRdb keeps only in-frame clones here, not all; method: immunoSEQ multiplex PCR. This repertoire shows around 470,000 clones, 80% to 95% found once; its top ten account for about 0.63%. The sequencing input was PBMCs or T cells enriched from blood (not recorded which). The receptors stem from a man aged 18 to 29 who had recovered from COVID-19. Each CDR3 is given with its conserved first and last residue. The order of the fields is J gene, V gene, clone size, D gene, CDR3 protein, CDR3 DNA. A D gene is named only where the DNA matches it firmly. Clone size, where shown, is once, few, many, or a class for clones that have expanded.

TRBJ2-7,TRBV11-1,NA,NA,CASSPFWMRAEQYF,TGTGCCAGCAGCCCCTTCTGGATGCGGGCCGAGCAGTACTTC
TRBJ2-3,TRBV7-2,NA,NA,CASSLRASTDTQYF,TGTGCCAGCAGTCTACGTGCTAGCACAGATACGCAGTATTTT
TRBJ2-3,TRBV14,once,NA,CASSQALGGSDGGTQYF,TGTGCCAGCAGCCAAGCCCTAGGTGGGTCCGACGGTGGTACGCAGTATTTT
TRBJ1-2,TRBV3-1/TRBV3-2,NA,NA,CASSLMDGPSGGYTF,TGTGCCAGCAGTCTCATGGACGGTCCCTCGGGAGGCTACACCTTC
TRBJ1-5,TRBV6-5,NA,NA,CASSGGGLSNQPQHF,TGTGCCAGCAGCGGGGGTGGGTTGTCAAATCAGCCCCAGCATTTT
TRBJ2-3,TRBV5-8,NA,TRBD2,CASNLLAGGPTDTQYF,TGTGCCAGCAACCTCCTAGCGGGGGGGCCGACAGATACGCAGTATTTT
TRBJ1-3,TRBV4-1,NA,TRBD1,CASRQLGQGPGNTIYF,TGCGCCAGCAGGCAGCTAGGACAGGGGCCTGGAAACACCATATATTTT
TRBJ1-4,TRBV9,NA,NA,CASSVAQGNEKLFF,TGTGCCAGCAGCGTAGCCCAGGGTAATGAAAAACTGTTTTTT
TRBJ2-3,TRBV28,NA,NA,CASSPPDSDTQYF,TGTGCCAGCAGTCCCCCGGACTCAGATACGCAGTATTTT
TRBJ2-5,TRBV11-3,few,TRBD1,CASSLRGKQETQYF,TGTGCCAGCAGCCTCAGGGGGAAACAAGAGACCCAGTACTTC
TRBJ1-1,TRBV7-9,NA,NA,CASSTTGTYTEAFF,TGTGCCAGCAGCACCACGGGGACTTACACTGAAGCTTTCTTT
TRBJ2-5,TRBV7-2,NA,TRBD2,CASSLQSGRDYQETQYF,TGTGCCAGCAGCCTACAGTCAGGGAGGGATTACCAAGAGACCCAGTACTTC
TRBJ1-5,TRBV4-1,NA,NA,CASSERGQGSDNQPQHF,TGCGCCAGCAGCGAAAGGGGCCAGGGGTCGGACAATCAGCCCCAGCATTTT
TRBJ1-3,TRBV9,NA,TRBD1,CASSVQGATGNTIYF,TGTGCCAGCAGCGTACAGGGGGCGACGGGAAACACCATATATTTT
TRBJ1-4,TRBV28,once,NA,CASSLVERKLFF,TGTGCCAGCAGTTTAGTGGAGAGAAAACTGTTTTTT
TRBJ1-2,TRBV7-3,NA,NA,CASSSAGGSGYTF,TGTGCCAGCAGCTCCGCCGGGGGATCTGGCTACACCTTC
TRBJ2-5,TRBV25-1,NA,TRBD1,CASSDAGQGVETQYF,TGTGCCAGCAGTGACGCGGGACAGGGAGTTGAGACCCAGTACTTC
TRBJ1-1,TRBV15,NA,NA,CATSRRTAGTEAFF,TGTGCCACCAGCAGAAGGACAGCAGGGACTGAAGCTTTCTTT
TRBJ2-1,TRBV30,once,NA,CAWSVGQGYLNEQFF,TGTGCCTGGAGTGTAGGGCAGGGATACCTCAATGAGCAGTTCTTC
TRBJ2-1,TRBV4-2,NA,TRBD2,CASSQDLLLAEGGAEQFF,TGTGCCAGCAGCCAAGATCTGCTACTAGCGGAGGGGGGGGCGGAGCAGTTCTTC
TRBJ1-1,TRBV19,NA,NA,CASSYGWATEAFF,TGTGCCAGTAGTTACGGTTGGGCCACTGAAGCTTTCTTT
TRBJ1-2,TRBV4-1,NA,TRBD1,CASSHDTGASGYTF,TGCGCCAGCAGCCACGATACAGGGGCTAGTGGCTACACCTTC